The 15 T cell receptor beta chains below were found in one sample sequenced in a study of OX40 agonist ivuxolimab in advanced cancers. The protocol was immunoSEQ multiplex PCR, while the TCRdb copy is restricted to in-frame clones and leaves out a portion. The sample gives approximately 94,000 clones, approximately 89% of which show up once; around 0.16% is in the top ten. The sequencing here drew on CD4+ or CD8+ T cells sorted from blood, taken in a trial of the OX40 agonist ivuxolimab. The receptors come from an adult with an advanced solid tumor such as melanoma, head and neck, liver or kidney cancer.

The genes are TRBV7-3 and TRBJ2-6; 8 nucleotides line up with TRBD1. CDR3 size: 16 residues. V lost 6 bases to trimming and J lost 0 bases; unmatched junction nucleotides: 4. The V gene's germline CDR1 is SGHTA and CDR2 FQGTGA. The CDR3 region is CASSPTGASGANVLTF. DNA for the CDR3: TGTGCCAGCAGTCCGACAGGGGCCTCTGGGGCCAACGTCCTGACTTTC.

The chain joins TRBV7-9 to TRBJ1-1; TRBD1 aligns across 7 bases. V lost 11 bases, J lost 4 bases, and 10 bases stayed unmatched. The germline gives CDR1 SEHNR, CDR2 FQNEAQ (reference sequence). The CDR3 extends over 13 amino acids. The CDR3 loop is CAQNQGVGTEAFF. The CDR3 region has the DNA TGTGCCCAAAATCAGGGGGTGGGCACTGAAGCTTTCTTT.

In this sample, this clone turned up once. The J gene is TRBJ1-4, the V gene TRBV14; D remains ambiguous. This CDR3 has 12 amino acids. Per the germline V gene, CDR1 is SGHDN and CDR2 is FVKESK. Deletions cut 0 bases from V and 11 bases from J, with 7 bases between. In DNA, the CDR3 is TGTGCCAGCAGCCAAGATACGGAGAAACTGTTTTTT. Encoded protein: CASSQDTEKLFF. Drawing the rest from reference TRBV14 and TRBJ1-4, the complete variable domain is EAGVTQFPSHSVIEKGQTVTLRCDPISGHDNLYWYRRVMGKEIKFLLHFVKESKQDESGMPNNRFLAERTGGTYSTLKVQPAELEDSGVYFCASSQDTEKLFFGSGTQLSVL.

This clone has a handful of counts. V usage is TRBV6-6 and J usage is TRBJ2-7, with 12 bases lining up with TRBD2. V was pared by 4 bases and J by 6 bases, with 7 bases of the junction left unmatched. The CDR3 loop spans 15 amino acids. Per the germline V gene, CDR1 is MNHNY and CDR2 is SVGAGI (reference sequence). CDR3 protein: CASSSGRLAGVEQYF. The DNA of the CDR3 is TGTGCCAGCAGTTCGGGCAGACTAGCGGGAGTCGAGCAGTACTTC.

This chain uses TRBV5-1 with TRBJ1-1; D is possibly TRBD1 (5 bases). From germline, CDR1 is SGHRS and CDR2 YFSETQ. V was cut by 0 bases and J by 0 bases, with 15 bases left in between. The CDR3 loop spans 17 amino acids. CDR3 in amino acids: CASSLVGGQGMNTEAFF. The CDR3 region has the DNA TGCGCCAGCAGCTTGGTAGGCGGGCAGGGAATGAACACTGAAGCTTTCTTT.

The chain is built from TRBV5-1 and TRBJ1-2; 11 nucleotides match TRBD1. The V and J ends lost 0 bases and 6 bases, in that order; junction bases with no gene match: 4. There are 15 residues in the CDR3. Germline V lookup: CDR1 SGHRS, CDR2 YFSETQ. CDR3 loop: CASSLGGQGAHGYTF. CDR3 sequence (DNA): TGCGCCAGCAGCTTGGGTGGACAGGGGGCCCATGGCTACACCTTC. The entire variable domain, with the rest obtained from reference TRBV5-1 and TRBJ1-2, is as follows: KAGVTQTPRYLIKTRGQQVTLSCSPISGHRSVSWYQQTPGQGLQFLFEYFSETQRNKGNFPGRFSGRQFSNSRSEMNVSTLELGDSALYLCASSLGGQGAHGYTFGSGTRLTVV.

This clone was seen just once. The CDR3 reads CASSQAGGRIYEQYF. The CDR3 nucleotides are TGTGCCAGCAGCCAAGCAGGGGGCAGAATATACGAGCAGTACTTC. The V and J genes are TRBV14 and TRBJ2-7; 8 positions agree with TRBD1. Germline assignment: CDR1 SGHDN and CDR2 FVKESK. This CDR3 region has 15 residues. After removal of 1 base from V and 4 bases from J, the junction contained 6 bases not matched to a gene.

CDR3 DNA: TGTGCCAGCAGCTTTTTTGGACTAGCGGGGACAGATACGCAGTATTTT. Encoded protein: CASSFFGLAGTDTQYF. This chain uses TRBV5-4 with TRBJ2-3; 12 nucleotides match TRBD2. CDR3 length equals 16 residues. Germline CDR1 is SGHNT and CDR2 is YYREEE (reference sequence). V lost 2 bases, J lost 3 bases, and 4 bases stayed unmatched. Full variable domain (missing parts from reference TRBV5-4 and TRBJ2-3): ETGVTQSPTHLIKTRGQQVTLRCSSQSGHNTVSWYQQALGQGPQFIFQYYREEENGRGNFPPRFSGLQFPNYSSELNVNALELDDSALYLCASSFFGLAGTDTQYFGPGTRLTVL.

The V call is TRBV11-2, the J call TRBJ2-2; 7 positions match TRBD2. The CDR3 runs 16 residues. Germline V gene data show CDR1 as SGHAT and CDR2 as FQNNGV. Trimming at V came to 5 bases and at J to 0 bases, leaving 6 bases not matched to a gene. CDR3 nucleotides: TGTGCCAGCAGCCCAGCTAGCGGCACGAACACCGGGGAGCTGTTTTTT. It codes for CASSPASGTNTGELFF. Using reference TRBV11-2 and TRBJ2-2 for the parts outside the CDR3, the full variable domain is EAGVAQSPRYKIIEKRQSVAFWCNPISGHATLYWYQQILGQGPKLLIQFQNNGVVDDSQLPKDRFSAERLKGVDSTLKIQPAKLEDSAVYLCASSPASGTNTGELFFGEGSRLTVL.

The chain couples TRBV21-1 to TRBJ2-7; TRBD2, the table's D call, lacks a check against the DNA. TRBV21-1 represents a pseudogene. The CDR3 is 15 residues long. The DNA of the CDR3 is TGTGCCAGCTTCTCGGGACTAGCGGGCCGATACGAGCAGTACTTC. Protein sequence: CASFSGLAGRYEQYF.

This chain joins TRBV28 and TRBJ2-7; weak D call: TRBD2 (5 bases). Germline loops: CDR1 MDHEN, CDR2 SYDVKM. V was cut by 8 bases and J by 2 bases, with 10 bases left in between. This CDR3 is built from 12 residues. Here the CDR3 DNA reads TGTGCCAGCCTCCGGGGAGCCTACGAGCAGTACTTC. It is translated as CASLRGAYEQYF.

The chain links TRBV5-1 to TRBJ1-1; no firm D call. Trimming removed 4 bases from V and 1 base from J, with 11 bases in between. CDR3 length equals 14 residues. The germline gives CDR1 SGHRS, CDR2 YFSETQ. The CDR3 coding sequence is TGCGCCAGCAGCACCGGACTCAAGAACACTGAAGCTTTCTTT. Translating gives CASSTGLKNTEAFF. Based on the CDR3 plus reference TRBV5-1 and TRBJ1-1, the full variable domain is KAGVTQTPRYLIKTRGQQVTLSCSPISGHRSVSWYQQTPGQGLQFLFEYFSETQRNKGNFPGRFSGRQFSNSRSEMNVSTLELGDSALYLCASSTGLKNTEAFFGQGTRLTVV.

The chain employs TRBV9 and TRBJ1-2; possibly TRBD1 for D (6 bases). Germline V gene sequence: CDR1 SGDLS, CDR2 YYNGEE. Trimming took 3 bases from V and 4 from J, leaving 13 bases between them. CDR3 length equals 14 residues. CDR3 DNA: TGTGCCAGCAGCGGAGGGGGGACCGCCTATGGCTACACCTTC. The encoded protein is CASSGGGTAYGYTF.

Remarks on this clone: This specimen includes other DNA sequences encoding the same CDR3. This chain joins TRBV6-1 and TRBJ2-1; TRBD2 matches 10 bases. There are 15 residues in the CDR3. Trimming at V came to 4 bases and at J to 2 bases, leaving 2 bases not matched to a gene. Germline CDR1 is MNHNS and CDR2 is SASEGT. As DNA, the CDR3 is TGTGCCAGCAGTGGAAGCGGGGGGGCCTACAATGAGCAGTTCTTC. Amino acids: CASSGSGGAYNEQFF.

The chain is built from TRBV6-1 and TRBJ1-3; the D gene is possibly TRBD1 (6 bases). V dropped 6 bases and J dropped 7 bases, with 19 bases sitting between them. The germline CDR1 and CDR2 sequences are MNHNS and SASEGT. This CDR3 comprises 15 residues. The CDR3 reads CASRAFGGVGNTIYF. The CDR3 DNA reads TGTGCCAGCAGAGCTTTTGGGGGCGTCGGGAACACCATATATTTT.